Listed below are T cell receptor beta chains from one sample, sequenced in a study of breast tumors, draining lymph nodes, adjacent tissues. TCRdb ran MiXCR on the multiplex PCR reads and lists one entry per CDR3 protein. The table includes roughly 220,000 distinct CDR3 sequences, less than 40% detected once. Material for sequencing was axillary lymph node tissue. The receptors come from a female donor with breast cancer. Some clones in this sample may be carry-over from other donors' samples. The CDR3 runs from the conserved cysteine through the conserved F or W. A D gene is named only where the DNA matches it firmly. Rows give clone size only sometimes, using once, few, many, or a class for an expanded clone.

J gene: TRBJ2-4
V gene: TRBV5-1
D gene: TRBD2
clone size: -
CDR3 protein: CASSVGTSGSKNIQYF
CDR3 DNA: TGCGCCAGCAGCGTAGGGACTAGCGGGAGCAAAAACATTCAGTACTTC

J gene: TRBJ2-2
V gene: TRBV7-6
D gene: -
clone size: -
CDR3 protein: CASSLGDRELFF
CDR3 DNA: TGTGCCAGCAGCTTAGGCGACAGGGAGCTGTTTTTT

J gene: TRBJ2-1
V gene: TRBV4-3
D gene: -
clone size: once
CDR3 protein: CASSQDPGGSYNEQFF
CDR3 DNA: TGCGCCAGCAGCCAAGACCCAGGGGGGTCCTACAATGAGCAGTTCTTC

J gene: TRBJ1-4
V gene: TRBV20-1
D gene: -
clone size: many
CDR3 protein: CSARDGGQGNEKLFF
CDR3 DNA: TGCAGTGCTAGAGATGGGGGGCAGGGTAATGAAAAACTGTTTTTT

J gene: TRBJ1-2
V gene: TRBV6-2/TRBV6-3
D gene: -
clone size: many
CDR3 protein: CASSPGSANYGYTF
CDR3 DNA: TGTGCCAGCAGTCCAGGGTCAGCTAACTATGGCTACACCTTC

J gene: TRBJ2-1
V gene: TRBV5-4
D gene: TRBD2
clone size: -
CDR3 protein: CASSLEAGGLWNEQFF
CDR3 DNA: TGTGCCAGCAGCTTGGAAGCGGGGGGGCTGTGGAATGAGCAGTTCTTC

J gene: TRBJ2-7
V gene: TRBV7-9
D gene: TRBD2
clone size: many
CDR3 protein: CASSPRGGLAYEQYF
CDR3 DNA: TGTGCCAGCAGCCCTCGAGGCGGACTAGCTTACGAGCAGTACTTC

J gene: TRBJ2-3
V gene: TRBV29-1
D gene: -
clone size: many
CDR3 protein: CSVEFTDTQYF
CDR3 DNA: TGCAGCGTTGAGTTCACAGATACGCAGTATTTT

J gene: TRBJ1-3
V gene: TRBV3-1
D gene: TRBD1
clone size: -
CDR3 protein: CASSRRTGGTHSSGNTIYF
CDR3 DNA: TGTGCCAGCAGCCGTAGGACAGGGGGCACCCATAGCTCTGGAAACACCATATATTTT

J gene: TRBJ1-2
V gene: TRBV19
D gene: -
clone size: -
CDR3 protein: CASSIAMTSYTF
CDR3 DNA: TGTGCCAGTAGTATAGCGATGACTAGCTACACCTTC

J gene: TRBJ2-5
V gene: TRBV4-1
D gene: -
clone size: many
CDR3 protein: CASSQDITDQETQYF
CDR3 DNA: TGCGCCAGCAGCCAAGATATAACGGACCAAGAGACCCAGTACTTC

J gene: TRBJ1-2
V gene: TRBV6-1
D gene: -
clone size: many
CDR3 protein: CASSAQGDYGYTF
CDR3 DNA: TGTGCCAGCAGTGCTCAGGGTGACTATGGCTACACCTTC

J gene: TRBJ2-2
V gene: TRBV4-1
D gene: -
clone size: many
CDR3 protein: CASSQAASGELFF
CDR3 DNA: TGCGCCAGCAGCCAGGCCGCAAGCGGGGAGCTGTTTTTT

J gene: TRBJ2-1
V gene: TRBV7-3
D gene: TRBD2
clone size: many
CDR3 protein: CASSFGLAGGGNEQFF
CDR3 DNA: TGTGCCAGCAGCTTCGGATTAGCGGGAGGGGGCAATGAGCAGTTCTTC

J gene: TRBJ2-2
V gene: TRBV19
D gene: -
clone size: many
CDR3 protein: CASSIDSPGRDTGELFF
CDR3 DNA: TGTGCCAGTAGTATAGATTCCCCCGGCAGGGACACCGGGGAGCTGTTTTTT

J gene: TRBJ1-5
V gene: TRBV3-1
D gene: -
clone size: -
CDR3 protein: CASSPPIRNDQPQHF
CDR3 DNA: TGTGCCAGCAGCCCCCCCATAAGGAACGATCAGCCCCAGCATTTT

J gene: TRBJ1-5
V gene: TRBV4-1
D gene: -
clone size: many
CDR3 protein: CASSADSNQPQHF
CDR3 DNA: TGCGCCAGCAGTGCAGATAGCAATCAGCCCCAGCATTTT

J gene: TRBJ2-1
V gene: TRBV20-1
D gene: TRBD1
clone size: many
CDR3 protein: CSARPWDREFNEQFF
CDR3 DNA: TGCAGTGCTAGACCCTGGGACAGGGAGTTTAATGAGCAGTTCTTC

J gene: TRBJ1-2
V gene: TRBV25-1
D gene: -
clone size: -
CDR3 protein: CASSASGGQYGYTF
CDR3 DNA: TGTGCCAGCAGTGCTAGCGGCGGACAGTATGGCTACACCTTC

J gene: TRBJ2-5
V gene: TRBV5-4
D gene: TRBD2
clone size: many
CDR3 protein: CASSSLRTSGNQETQYF
CDR3 DNA: TGTGCCAGCAGCTCCCTTAGGACTAGCGGGAACCAAGAGACCCAGTACTTC

J gene: TRBJ2-5
V gene: TRBV11-3
D gene: TRBD1
clone size: few
CDR3 protein: CASSFRDRGETQYF
CDR3 DNA: TGTGCCAGCAGCTTCCGGGACAGGGGAGAGACCCAGTACTTC